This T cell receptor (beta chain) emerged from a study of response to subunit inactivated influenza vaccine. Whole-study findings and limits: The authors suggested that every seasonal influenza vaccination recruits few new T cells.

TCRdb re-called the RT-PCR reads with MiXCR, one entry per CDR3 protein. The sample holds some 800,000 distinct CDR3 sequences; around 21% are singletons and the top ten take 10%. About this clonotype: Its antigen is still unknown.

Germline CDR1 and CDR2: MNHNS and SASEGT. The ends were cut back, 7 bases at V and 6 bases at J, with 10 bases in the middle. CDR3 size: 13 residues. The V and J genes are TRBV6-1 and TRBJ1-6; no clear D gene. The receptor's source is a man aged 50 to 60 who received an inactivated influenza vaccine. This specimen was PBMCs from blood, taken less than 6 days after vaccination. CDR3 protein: CASKMTGNSPLHF. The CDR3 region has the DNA TGTGCCAGCAAAATGACGGGTAATTCACCCCTCCACTTT.